The 24 T cell receptor beta chains below come from one sample, sequenced in a study of response to subunit inactivated influenza vaccine (dated 2018 in TCRdb). The library was built by means of RT-PCR. The listed sequencing device is Illumina HiSeq 2500. TCRdb applied fastp at Q25 and MiXCR to the public reads, then kept only in-frame beta chains. CDR3 protein duplicates are merged, each entry listing the most common genes and DNA. The sample yields 750,000 to 850,000 distinct CDR3 sequences; under 20% were counted once. The top ten hold about a tenth of the sample. The sample consisted of PBMCs from blood, taken around 5 days after vaccination. These receptor sequences come from a middle-aged man who received an inactivated influenza vaccine. Donor details come from another sample of the same person, matched by shared clones.

In its sample, this clonotype was seen a few times. The CDR3 is CASSISRQGAVYSVYNEQFF. The DNA for the CDR3 is TGTGCCAGCTCCATTTCCCGGCAGGGGGCTGTTTATAGCGTGTACAATGAGCAGTTCTTC. The chain recombines TRBV12-3 or TRBV12-4 with TRBJ2-1; 8 nucleotides line up with TRBD1. V dropped 8 bases and J dropped 4; count of bases not matched to a gene: 25. The CDR3 length is 20 residues.

This chain joins TRBV7-2 and TRBJ1-5, with TRBD1 matching over 8 bases. The CDR3 runs 14 residues. Germline trimming cut 5 bases from V and 7 bases from J; bases unmatched to any gene: 7. The germline V gene encodes CDR1 SGHTA and CDR2 FQGNSA. The CDR3 here is CASSIDRGAQPQHF. The DNA of the CDR3 is TGTGCCAGCAGCATTGACAGGGGCGCGCAGCCCCAGCATTTT.

The gene calls are TRBV12-3 or TRBV12-4 and TRBJ2-7, with D perhaps TRBD1 (5 bases). V dropped 6 bases and J dropped 2 bases, with 11 bases sitting between them. CDR3 length: 13 residues. The DNA of the CDR3 is TGTGCCAGCAGCGCCCTACAGGCCTACGAGCAGTACTTC. It codes for CASSALQAYEQYF.

CDR3 in amino acids: CASSLAHTRVYEQYF. CDR3 nucleotide sequence: TGTGCCAGCAGCTTAGCGCATACTCGGGTTTACGAGCAGTACTTC. This rearrangement joins TRBV7-2 to TRBJ2-7; unclear D gene. Germline assignment: CDR1 SGHTA and CDR2 FQGNSA. The V end lost 0 bases, the J end lost 4 bases, and 13 bases lay between the germline ends. CDR3 size: 15 residues.

CDR3 nucleotide sequence: TGCGCCAGCAGCCAAGGACGTCGGGGGACCCAGTACTTC. Translation: CASSQGRRGTQYF. The rearrangement uses TRBV4-3 and TRBJ2-5; weak D call: TRBD2 (5 bases). Germline CDR1 reads LGHNA; CDR2 reads YSLEER. V shed 1 base and J shed 7 bases, with 10 bases lying between them. The CDR3 has 13 amino acids.

The chain joins TRBV2 to TRBJ1-2; 7 nucleotides align to TRBD1. This CDR3 spans 14 amino acids. Germline-derived CDR1 and CDR2 are SNHLY and FYNNEI. J was trimmed by 2 bases and V by 4 bases; bases with no gene match: 4. The CDR3 protein is CASSVRQGNYGYTF. DNA for the CDR3: TGTGCCAGCAGTGTACGACAGGGCAACTATGGCTACACCTTC.

This sequence joins TRBV2 and TRBJ1-1, with a weak D call TRBD1 (5 bases). V lost 4 bases to trimming and J lost 6 bases, with 9 bases between them. Germline CDR1 SNHLY, CDR2 FYNNEI. The CDR3 is made up of 12 amino acids. CDR3 sequence (DNA): TGTGCCAGCAGTGTTGGAGGGGCTGAAGCTTTCTTT. Translating it yields CASSVGGAEAFF.

V is TRBV20-1 and J is TRBJ2-3, with D uncertain. The CDR3 loop spans 14 amino acids. V was cut by 6 bases and J by 1 base, with 14 bases left in between. The germline CDR1 and CDR2 sequences are DFQATT and SNEGSKA (reference sequence). The CDR3 nucleotides read TGCAGTGCCCCGTCCCAGACCCGCACAGATACGCAGTATTTT. Residues: CSAPSQTRTDTQYF.

This sequence joins TRBV11-2 and TRBJ2-7, with 8 bases aligning to TRBD1. This CDR3 region has 14 residues. Unmatched junction bases numbered 9, after V lost 5 bases and J lost 6 bases. Germline values: CDR1 SGHAT, CDR2 FQNNGV. The CDR3 sequence: CASSLRTGLVEQYF. CDR3 DNA sequence: TGTGCCAGCAGCCTACGGACAGGGTTGGTCGAGCAGTACTTC.

This clonotype was observed a few times. The rearrangement links TRBV12-3 or TRBV12-4 to TRBJ1-2; D unclear. V lost 6 bases to trimming and J lost 6 bases, with 14 bases between them. This CDR3 is 13 amino acids long. The chain's CDR3 is CASSRRWGDGYTF. For the CDR3, the DNA is TGTGCCAGCAGCCGACGGTGGGGAGATGGCTACACCTTC.

This chain uses TRBV20-1 with TRBJ1-5, with no clear D. Germline V gives CDR1 DFQATT, CDR2 SNEGSKA (reference sequence). Between the trimmed V and J ends, which lost 4 bases and 0 bases, there was a span of 7 bases. The CDR3 is made up of 13 amino acids. The DNA for the CDR3 is TGCAGTGCTACTGGAAATAGCAATCAGCCCCAGCATTTT. This sequence encodes CSATGNSNQPQHF.

V is TRBV5-6 and J is TRBJ2-2; no clear D gene. Per the germline V gene, CDR1 is SGHDT and CDR2 is YYEEEE. This CDR3 spans 16 amino acids. Trimming pared 2 bases from V and 1 base from J, leaving 12 bases between. CDR3 amino acids: CASSFFLRQNTGELFF. The CDR3, as DNA: TGTGCCAGCAGCTTCTTTCTGCGACAGAACACCGGGGAGCTGTTTTTT.

This clonotype has only a few counts. The chain combines TRBV19 with TRBJ1-3; D possibly corresponds to TRBD1 (6 bases). This CDR3 is 15 amino acids long. From germline, CDR1 is LNHDA and CDR2 SQIVND (reference sequence). V lost 10 bases and J 4 bases, leaving 20 bases between the germline ends. This CDR3 is CATSPGARIGNTIYF. CDR3 coding DNA: TGTGCCACCTCACCGGGGGCCCGGATCGGAAACACCATATATTTT.

In this sample, this clonotype turned up once. This chain connects TRBV4-2 to TRBJ2-1; unclear D gene. CDR1 and CDR2 from the germline V gene are LGHNA and YNFKEQ. V was trimmed by 7 bases and J by 5 bases, leaving 15 bases between them. The CDR3 covers 14 residues. CDR3 residues: CASTDHGLDNEQFF. Written as DNA, the CDR3 is TGTGCCAGCACCGACCACGGGCTCGACAATGAGCAGTTCTTC.

This clonotype has more than one count but fewer than ten. This sequence joins TRBV20-1 and TRBJ2-1, with 10 positions matching TRBD2. With V trimmed by 6 bases and J by 3 bases, 2 bases remained unmatched. Germline CDR1 DFQATT, CDR2 SNEGSKA (reference sequence). The CDR3 contains 13 residues. CDR3 region: CSALAGVYNEQFF. For the CDR3, the DNA is TGCAGTGCCCTAGCGGGAGTCTACAATGAGCAGTTCTTC.

V usage is TRBV5-8 and J usage is TRBJ2-4; possible D gene TRBD1, 6 bases. V lost 3 bases to trimming and J lost 3 bases, with 10 bases between them. The CDR3 runs to 14 residues. Germline CDR1 is SGHTS and CDR2 is YDEGEE. The CDR3 protein is CASSSGTNKNIQYF. CDR3 nucleotide sequence: TGTGCCAGCAGCTCCGGGACAAACAAAAACATTCAGTACTTC.

This chain connects TRBV10-3 to TRBJ1-1; 7 bases align to TRBD1. Trimming cost V 10 bases and J 3 bases; bases outside gene matches: 5. Germline V CDR1 and CDR2: ENHRY, SYGVKD. This CDR3 is built from 12 residues. The CDR3 reads CASGTDYTEAFF. The DNA of the CDR3 is TGTGCCAGCGGGACAGACTACACTGAAGCTTTCTTT.

This clonotype was recorded a few times. The rearrangement uses TRBV11-2 and TRBJ2-7; 14 bases agree with TRBD2. Unmatched junction bases numbered 9, after V lost 5 bases and J lost 0 bases. This CDR3 spans 18 amino acids. Germline V lookup: CDR1 SGHAT, CDR2 FQNNGV. CDR3 in amino acids: CASSLLGLAGGASYEQYF. For the CDR3, the DNA is TGTGCCAGCAGCCTTCTAGGACTAGCGGGGGGAGCCTCCTACGAGCAGTACTTC.

The J gene is TRBJ2-7, the V gene TRBV27; the D call may be TRBD1 or TRBD2 (5 bases each). The length of the CDR3 is 14 residues. CDR1 MNHEY and CDR2 SMNVEV come from the germline V gene (reference sequence). V dropped 3 bases and J dropped 1 base, with 10 bases sitting between them. The CDR3 region is CASSLGRKSYEQYF. In nucleotides, the CDR3 is TGTGCCAGCAGTTTGGGACGAAAGTCCTACGAGCAGTACTTC.

The chain uses TRBV11-2 and TRBJ2-7, with 8 bases fitting TRBD1. Germline trimming cut 0 bases from V and 0 bases from J; bases unmatched to any gene: 19. The CDR3 runs to 21 residues. CDR1 is SGHAT and CDR2 is FQNNGV in the germline V gene. The CDR3 spells CASSLEGQGGFLGLSSYEQYF. CDR3 nucleotide sequence: TGTGCCAGCAGCTTAGAAGGACAGGGAGGCTTTTTGGGATTGAGCTCCTACGAGCAGTACTTC.

V is TRBV5-6 and J is TRBJ2-7; 7 nucleotides align to TRBD1. V lost 3 bases, J lost 4 bases, and 7 bases stayed unmatched. The CDR3 runs to 14 residues. Germline CDR1 SGHDT, CDR2 YYEEEE. CDR3 in DNA: TGTGCCAGCAGCTCTCCGACAGGGCCTTACGAGCAGTACTTC. It specifies CASSSPTGPYEQYF.

The rearrangement joins TRBV7-8 to TRBJ2-5; D may be TRBD2 (5 bases). Germline V gives CDR1 SGHVS, CDR2 FQNEAQ. The CDR3 has 15 amino acids. Trimming pared 3 bases from V and 0 bases from J, leaving 11 bases between. DNA of the CDR3: TGTGCCAGCAGCTTTGGAGAGGGTTACCAAGAGACCCAGTACTTC. Amino acid sequence: CASSFGEGYQETQYF. Full variable domain (rest looked up from reference TRBV7-8 and TRBJ2-5): GAGVSQSPRYKVAKRGQDVALRCDPISGHVSLFWYQQALGQGPEFLTYFQNEAQLDKSGLPSDRFFAERPEGSVSTLKIQRTQQEDSAVYLCASSFGEGYQETQYFGPGTRLLVL.

This clonotype has a handful of counts. The DNA of the CDR3 is TGCAGTGCTCAGAGGGATGTTCGTGAAAAACTGTTTTTT. Translating it yields CSAQRDVREKLFF. The chain joins TRBV20-1 to TRBJ1-4, with D unclear. This CDR3 has 13 residues. CDR1 and CDR2 from the germline V gene are DFQATT and SNEGSKA (reference sequence). The V gene lost 5 bases and the J gene lost 7 bases, with 14 bases spanning the gap.

This clonotype was counted a few times. The chain recombines TRBV20-1 with TRBJ1-2; the D is unclear. The germline V gene encodes CDR1 DFQATT and CDR2 SNEGSKA (reference sequence). V was clipped by 0 bases and J by 7 bases, with 12 bases between them. The length of the CDR3 is 13 residues. The CDR3 loop is CSARDLRKGGYTF. In DNA form, the CDR3 reads TGCAGTGCTAGAGATTTGCGGAAGGGTGGCTACACCTTC.